The T cell receptor beta chain described here comes from a study of T cell changes during pregnancy in multiple sclerosis. V lost 2 bases and J 3 bases, leaving 17 bases between the germline ends. This CDR3 spans 16 amino acids. CDR1 and CDR2 (germline): MNHNS, SASEGT. Here immunoSEQ multiplex PCR was the method, and the copy in TCRdb shows in-frame clones only, minus some. The sample contains 50,000 to 65,000 clones, around 93% of which appear only once. Sample: CD8+ T cells from peripheral blood mononuclear cells, taken in the second trimester of pregnancy. J is TRBJ2-7 and V is TRBV6-1; a weak D match, TRBD2 (6 bases). This receptor was obtained from a female donor with multiple sclerosis, enrolled in a pregnancy study. CDR3 nucleotides: TGTGCCAGCAGTGAATATCTAAGGGAGGAGGGCTACGAGCAGTACTTC. Encoded protein: CASSEYLREEGYEQYF.